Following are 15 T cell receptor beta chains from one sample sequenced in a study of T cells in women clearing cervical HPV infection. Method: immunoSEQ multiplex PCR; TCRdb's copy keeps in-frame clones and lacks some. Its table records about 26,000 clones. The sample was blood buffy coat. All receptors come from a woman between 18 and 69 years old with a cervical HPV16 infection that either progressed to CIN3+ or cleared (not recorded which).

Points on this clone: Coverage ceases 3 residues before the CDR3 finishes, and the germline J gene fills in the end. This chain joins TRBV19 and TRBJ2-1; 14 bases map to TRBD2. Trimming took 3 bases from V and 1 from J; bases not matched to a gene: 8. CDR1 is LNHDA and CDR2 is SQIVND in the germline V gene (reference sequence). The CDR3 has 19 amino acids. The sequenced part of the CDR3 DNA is TGTGCCAGTAGTATCGGGACTAGCGGGGGCCCTCTATCCTACAATGAG. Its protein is CASSIGTSGGPLSYNE. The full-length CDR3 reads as CASSIGTSGGPLSYNEQFF.

CDR3 DNA, as far as it was read: TGTGCTAGTGGTTTGGTACTAGGAGGGCACCAATCCCCCCTCGAC. The encoded protein is CASGLVLGGHQSPLD. The CDR3, in full, reads CASGLVLGGHQSPLDYTF. The chain carries TRBV12-5 and TRBJ1-2; D is unresolved. The CDR3 end lies 3 residues beyond the end of the read and is filled in from the germline J gene. Per the germline V gene, CDR1 is LGHNT and CDR2 is FRNRAP. This CDR3 has 18 amino acids.

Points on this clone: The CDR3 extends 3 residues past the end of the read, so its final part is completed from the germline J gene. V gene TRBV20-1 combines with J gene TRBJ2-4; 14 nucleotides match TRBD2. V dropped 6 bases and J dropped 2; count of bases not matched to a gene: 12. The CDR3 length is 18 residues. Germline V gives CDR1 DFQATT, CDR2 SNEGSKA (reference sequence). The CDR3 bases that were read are TGCAGTGCCGGTATTGGACTAGCGGGGGGTAAATCCAAAAACATT. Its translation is CSAGIGLAGGKSKNI. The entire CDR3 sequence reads CSAGIGLAGGKSKNIQYF.

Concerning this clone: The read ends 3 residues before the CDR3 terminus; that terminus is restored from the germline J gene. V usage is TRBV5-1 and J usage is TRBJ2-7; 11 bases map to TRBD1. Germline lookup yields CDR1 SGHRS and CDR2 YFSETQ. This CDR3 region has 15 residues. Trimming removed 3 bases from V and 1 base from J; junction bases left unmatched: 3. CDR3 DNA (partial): TGCGCCAGCAGCTCAGGGACAGGGGGTTCCTACGAG. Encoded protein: CASSSGTGGSYE. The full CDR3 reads CASSSGTGGSYEQYF. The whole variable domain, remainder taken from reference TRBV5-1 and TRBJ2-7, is KAGVTQTPRYLIKTRGQQVTLSCSPISGHRSVSWYQQTPGQGLQFLFEYFSETQRNKGNFPGRFSGRQFSNSRSEMNVSTLELGDSALYLCASSSGTGGSYEQYFGPGTRLTVT.

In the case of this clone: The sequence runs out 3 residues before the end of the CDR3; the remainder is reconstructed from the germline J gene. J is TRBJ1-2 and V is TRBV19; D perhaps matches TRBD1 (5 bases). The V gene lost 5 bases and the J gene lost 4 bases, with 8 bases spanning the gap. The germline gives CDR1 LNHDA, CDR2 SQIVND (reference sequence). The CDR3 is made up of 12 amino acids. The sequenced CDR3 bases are TGTGCCAGTAGTCCAGGGATCTATGGC. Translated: CASSPGIYG. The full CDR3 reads CASSPGIYGYTF.

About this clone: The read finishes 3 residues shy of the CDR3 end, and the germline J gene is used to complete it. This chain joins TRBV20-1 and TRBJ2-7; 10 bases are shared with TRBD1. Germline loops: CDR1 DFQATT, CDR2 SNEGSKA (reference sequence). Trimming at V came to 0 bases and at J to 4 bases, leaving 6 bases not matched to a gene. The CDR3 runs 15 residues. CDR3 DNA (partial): TGCAGTGCTAGAGACCGCCGACAGGGGGCGTACGAG. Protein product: CSARDRRQGAYE. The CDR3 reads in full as CSARDRRQGAYEQYF.

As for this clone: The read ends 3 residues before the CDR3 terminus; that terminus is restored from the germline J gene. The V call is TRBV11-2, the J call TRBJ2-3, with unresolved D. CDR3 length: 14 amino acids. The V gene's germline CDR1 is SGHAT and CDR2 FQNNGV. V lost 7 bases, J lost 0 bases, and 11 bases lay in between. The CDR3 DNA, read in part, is TGTGCCAGCACCTCTACCGTTAGCACAGATACG. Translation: CASTSTVSTDT. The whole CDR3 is CASTSTVSTDTQYF.

CDR3 bases read: TGCAGTGGGACTAGCGGGGGGCCCGGTTTTCGGTCCGGAGATACG. Protein product: CSGTSGGPGFRSGDT. The whole CDR3 protein reads CSGTSGGPGFRSGDTQYF. The chain joins TRBV20-1 to TRBJ2-3; TRBD2 agrees at 14 bases. Read sequence stops 3 residues before the CDR3 end, and the germline J gene provides the missing end. CDR1 is DFQATT, CDR2 SNEGSKA, per germline (reference sequence). V shed 7 bases and J 5 bases; nucleotides not matched to a gene: 17. CDR3 length equals 18 residues.

CDR3 bases read: TGTGCCAGCAGCTTGGACGGTGGGACTAGAGCAGATACG. Protein sequence: CASSLDGGTRADT. The entire CDR3 reads CASSLDGGTRADTQYF. The chain recombines TRBV5-4 with TRBJ2-3, with 8 bases matching TRBD2. The read terminates 3 residues ahead of where the CDR3 ends, so the germline J gene completes it. V gave up 0 bases and J gave up 4 bases; unmatched junction bases: 7. Germline V lookup: CDR1 SGHNT, CDR2 YYREEE (reference sequence). The CDR3 sequence is 16 residues long.

The sequenced part of the CDR3 DNA is TGTGCCAGCAGCTTACCCGGGACAGGGGGCTACGAG. Its translation: CASSLPGTGGYE. The CDR3, in full, reads CASSLPGTGGYEQYF. The V call is TRBV7-2, the J call TRBJ2-7, with 11 positions matching TRBD1. The read terminates 3 residues ahead of where the CDR3 ends, so the germline J gene completes it. CDR3 length: 15 amino acids. V was pared by 2 bases and J by 3 bases, with 3 bases of the junction left unmatched. CDR1 SGHTA and CDR2 FQGNSA come from the germline V gene.

The chain's CDR3 is CASSRTSGVADTQYF. The DNA read from the CDR3 is TGCGCCAGCAGTCGGACTAGCGGGGTGGCAGATACG. The chain links TRBV10-1 to TRBJ2-3; 12 nucleotides agree with TRBD2. Read data end 3 residues before the CDR3 end; the end is taken from the germline J gene. Trimming took 5 bases from V and 4 from J; bases not matched to a gene: 4. Germline V gene data show CDR1 as WNHNN and CDR2 as SYGVQD (reference sequence). The CDR3 is 15 amino acids.

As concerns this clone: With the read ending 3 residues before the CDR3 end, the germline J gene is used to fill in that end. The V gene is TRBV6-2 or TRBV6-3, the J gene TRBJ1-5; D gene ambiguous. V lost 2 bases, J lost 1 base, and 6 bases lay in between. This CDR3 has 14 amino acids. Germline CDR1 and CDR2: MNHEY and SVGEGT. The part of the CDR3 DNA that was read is TGTGCCAGCAGTTACACCAGAAGCAATCAGCCC. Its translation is CASSYTRSNQP. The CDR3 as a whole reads CASSYTRSNQPQHF.

The CDR3 loop reads CASGQGGLNEKLFF. The part of the CDR3 DNA that was read is TGTGCCAGCGGACAGGGGGGTTTAAATGAAAAA. The chain carries TRBV10-3 and TRBJ1-4, with 10 bases aligning to TRBD1. The sequenced fragment ends 3 residues before the CDR3 boundary, so the rest is inferred from the germline J gene. This CDR3 spans 14 amino acids. The germline V gene encodes CDR1 ENHRY and CDR2 SYGVKD. Losses at the gene ends were 10 bases for V and 5 bases for J; bases not matched to a gene: 7.

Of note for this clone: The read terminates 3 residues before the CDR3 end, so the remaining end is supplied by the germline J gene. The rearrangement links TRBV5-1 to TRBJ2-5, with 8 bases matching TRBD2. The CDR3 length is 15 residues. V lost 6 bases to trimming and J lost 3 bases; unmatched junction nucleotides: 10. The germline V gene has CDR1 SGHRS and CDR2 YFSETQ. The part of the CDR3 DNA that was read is TGCGCCAGCACTCGGCCGGGGGGGCCTGAAGAGACC. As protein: CASTRPGGPEET. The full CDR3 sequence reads CASTRPGGPEETQYF.

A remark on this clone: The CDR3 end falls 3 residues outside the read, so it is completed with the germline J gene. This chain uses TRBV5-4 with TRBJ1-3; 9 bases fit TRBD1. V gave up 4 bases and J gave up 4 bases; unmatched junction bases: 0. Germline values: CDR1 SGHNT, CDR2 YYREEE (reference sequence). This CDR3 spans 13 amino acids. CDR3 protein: CASSGQGGNTIYF. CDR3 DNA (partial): TGTGCCAGCAGCGGACAGGGGGGAAACACC.